This TCR beta chain was identified during a study of early T cells in non-severe SARS-CoV-2 infection. Study results and caveats: Matches to VDJdb favored anti-spike CD8 responses and missed private and CD4 specificities.

TCRdb passed the 5' RACE reads through MiXCR, listing each CDR3 protein once. Counted here are approximately 71,000 distinct CDR3 sequences, around 9.9% occurring once; the ten biggest clones make up around 6.1%. This clonotype was picked up a small number of times. Its specificity is unknown. The length of the CDR3 is 15 residues. The J segment lost 7 bases and the V segment lost 5 bases, leaving 10 bases of the junction unmatched. Sequences were obtained from whole blood. The sequence was obtained from an adult who was a healthcare worker with PCR-confirmed SARS-CoV-2 infection or an uninfected control (not recorded which). This rearrangement joins TRBV12-3 or TRBV12-4 to TRBJ2-5; 10 bases fit TRBD1. As DNA, the CDR3 is TGTGCCAGCAGTCGGGGACAGGGGAGTGGAAGGACCCAGTACTTC. This encodes CASSRGQGSGRTQYF.